The rows below give T cell receptor beta chains drawn from one sample of a study of blood T cell repertoires in COVID-19. Some clones are missing from TCRdb's copy, which holds only in-frame ones; the method was immunoSEQ multiplex PCR. Of about 430,000 clones in the sample, around nine tenths were seen once. The sequenced sample consisted of PBMCs or T cells enriched from blood (not recorded which). These receptors were collected from a woman younger than 35 who had been exposed to COVID-19. The conserved cysteine and the conserved F or W are not part of the CDR3 here. Fields, in order: V gene, D gene, CDR3 protein. The D gene is left open where the match is weak.

v_gene: TRBV28; d_gene: -; CDR3aa: ASSLAGEYEQY
v_gene: TRBV12-5; d_gene: TRBD2; CDR3aa: ASGLVPGTSGVTGELF
v_gene: TRBV19; d_gene: -; CDR3aa: ASSIGSGPYNEQF
v_gene: TRBV15; d_gene: -; CDR3aa: ATSGRDTPSYEQY
v_gene: TRBV11-2; d_gene: -; CDR3aa: ASSLGTSRVTDTQY
v_gene: TRBV10-2; d_gene: -; CDR3aa: ASSVGVGETQY
v_gene: TRBV27; d_gene: TRBD2; CDR3aa: ASGTGTSSWNEQY
v_gene: TRBV28; d_gene: -; CDR3aa: ASSPPGLSLIGNEQF
v_gene: TRBV6-2/TRBV6-3; d_gene: -; CDR3aa: ASSPYYEQY
v_gene: TRBV6-1; d_gene: -; CDR3aa: ASSEDSNSSYEQY
v_gene: TRBV28; d_gene: TRBD1; CDR3aa: ASSSSGTGGPGTEAF
v_gene: TRBV28; d_gene: -; CDR3aa: ASSIQQGDGNTIY
v_gene: TRBV2; d_gene: -; CDR3aa: ASSASYGEYQETQY
v_gene: TRBV5-1; d_gene: -; CDR3aa: ASSLDRDSPLH
v_gene: TRBV28; d_gene: TRBD1; CDR3aa: ASSSGQAPNYGYT
v_gene: TRBV6-5; d_gene: TRBD1; CDR3aa: ASNRGEEKLF
v_gene: TRBV15; d_gene: TRBD2; CDR3aa: ATSRGPSGGAVDNEQF
v_gene: TRBV2; d_gene: TRBD2; CDR3aa: ASSILAGGVNEQF
v_gene: TRBV28; d_gene: TRBD2; CDR3aa: AILGAGGPLEQY